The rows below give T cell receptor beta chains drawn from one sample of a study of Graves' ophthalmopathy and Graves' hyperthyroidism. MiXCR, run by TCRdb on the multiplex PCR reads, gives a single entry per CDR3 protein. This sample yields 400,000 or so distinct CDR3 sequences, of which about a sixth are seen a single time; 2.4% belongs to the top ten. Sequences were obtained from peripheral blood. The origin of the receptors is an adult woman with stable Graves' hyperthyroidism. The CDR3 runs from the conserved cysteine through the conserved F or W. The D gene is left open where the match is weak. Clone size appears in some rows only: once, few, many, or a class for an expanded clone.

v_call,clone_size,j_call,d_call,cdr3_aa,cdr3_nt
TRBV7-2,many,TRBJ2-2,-,CASSSPVGVTGELFF,TGTGCCAGCAGCTCACCGGTTGGAGTCACCGGGGAGCTGTTTTTT
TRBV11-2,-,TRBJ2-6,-,CASSLEHFSGANVLTF,TGTGCCAGCAGCTTAGAACACTTCTCTGGGGCCAACGTCCTGACTTTC
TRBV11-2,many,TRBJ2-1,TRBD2,CASSPTVGTSGRPYNEQFF,TGTGCCAGCAGCCCTACCGTGGGGACTAGCGGGAGGCCCTACAATGAGCAGTTCTTC
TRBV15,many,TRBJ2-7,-,CATSRDGEAYEQYF,TGTGCCACCAGCAGAGACGGCGAAGCCTACGAGCAGTACTTC
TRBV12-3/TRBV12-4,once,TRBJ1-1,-,CASSSTAARMNTEAFF,TGTGCCAGCAGTTCGACGGCAGCTCGCATGAACACTGAAGCTTTCTTT
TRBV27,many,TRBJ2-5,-,CASSFGAGRETQYF,TGTGCCAGCAGTTTCGGAGCCGGCAGGGAGACCCAGTACTTC
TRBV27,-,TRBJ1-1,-,CASSFSRGLNTEAFF,TGTGCCAGCAGTTTTTCAAGGGGACTGAACACTGAAGCTTTCTTT
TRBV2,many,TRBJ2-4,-,CASRGDPVLAKNIQYF,TGTGCCAGCAGGGGGGACCCGGTTTTGGCCAAAAACATTCAGTACTTC
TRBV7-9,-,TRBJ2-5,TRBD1,CASSDRQGSGETQYF,TGTGCCAGCAGTGATCGACAGGGGTCTGGCGAGACCCAGTACTTC
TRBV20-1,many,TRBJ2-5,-,CSVPARAEETQYF,TGCAGTGTTCCGGCCAGGGCCGAAGAGACCCAGTACTTC
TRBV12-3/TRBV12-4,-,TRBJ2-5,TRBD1,CASSLGQGRGETQYF,TGTGCCAGCAGTTTAGGACAGGGGCGAGGGGAGACCCAGTACTTC
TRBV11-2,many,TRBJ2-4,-,CASSHFGGLAKNIQYF,TGTGCCAGCAGCCACTTCGGGGGTCTAGCCAAAAACATTCAGTACTTC
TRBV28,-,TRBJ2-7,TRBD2,CASSRRWLAGGTPEQYF,TGTGCCAGCAGTCGCCGGTGGCTAGCGGGGGGGACCCCCGAGCAGTACTTC
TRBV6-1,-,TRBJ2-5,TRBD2,CASRPSGLAHQETQYF,TGTGCCAGCAGACCGTCCGGACTAGCTCATCAAGAGACCCAGTACTTC
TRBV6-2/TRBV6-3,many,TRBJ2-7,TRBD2,CASSSLGTRGNEQYF,TGTGCCAGCAGTAGCCTCGGGACTAGAGGAAACGAGCAGTACTTC
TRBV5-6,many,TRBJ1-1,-,CASSGYDPEAFF,TGTGCCAGCAGCGGGTATGATCCTGAAGCTTTCTTT
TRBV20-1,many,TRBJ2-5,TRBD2,CSAPGLGETQYF,TGCAGTGCGCCCGGACTAGGGGAGACCCAGTACTTC
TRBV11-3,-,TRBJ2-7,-,CASSSTSSRDYEQYF,TGTGCCAGCAGCTCCACTAGCTCTAGGGATTACGAGCAGTACTTC
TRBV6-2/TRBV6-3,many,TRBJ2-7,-,CASSPLDRTTYEQYF,TGTGCCAGCAGTCCCCTTGACAGGACAACCTACGAGCAGTACTTC
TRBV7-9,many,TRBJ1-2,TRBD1,CASSLDRGDWDGYTF,TGTGCCAGCAGCCTAGACAGGGGAGATTGGGATGGCTACACCTTC
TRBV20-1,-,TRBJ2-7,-,CSACRDGDSYEQYF,TGCAGCGCTTGCCGGGACGGTGACTCCTACGAGCAGTACTTC
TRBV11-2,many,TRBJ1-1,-,CASSLASRSLEAFF,TGTGCCAGCAGCTTGGCGTCACGAAGCCTTGAAGCTTTCTTT
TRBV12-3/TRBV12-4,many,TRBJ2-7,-,CASSRDKPYEQYF,TGTGCCAGCAGTCGGGACAAACCCTACGAGCAGTACTTC
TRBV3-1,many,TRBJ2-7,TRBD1,CASSRDRAAYEQYF,TGTGCCAGCAGCCGCGACAGGGCAGCATACGAGCAGTACTTC